This paragraph reports one T cell receptor (beta chain). Sequencing was performed with immunoSEQ multiplex PCR; in TCRdb, only in-frame clones are kept and a portion is missing. The table shows about 300,000 clones, with 86% occurring only once. This record comes from a study of blood T cell repertoires in COVID-19. Study-wide context: The origin of the acute and convalescent COVID-19 samples was the United States, Italy and Spain.

The sample comprised peripheral blood. This TCR came from a woman in her forties or fifties with acute or convalescent COVID-19.

The chain's CDR3 is CASSTPEGTVYGYTF. The CDR3 bases are TGCGCCAGCAGCACCCCTGAAGGGACAGTCTATGGCTACACCTTC. V is TRBV5-1 and J is TRBJ1-2; 7 positions agree with TRBD1. Unmatched junction bases numbered 10, after V lost 4 bases and J lost 4 bases. The CDR3 is 15 amino acids. Germline V gene data show CDR1 as SGHRS and CDR2 as YFSETQ.